This T cell receptor beta chain is from a study of cytomegalovirus exposure and HLA in healthy donors. Across the study: Falling in the Caucasian-associated ancestry cluster were 65% to 90% of under 450 genotyped donors.

The primer mix had 60 Vbeta and 13 Jbeta primers. Authors' analysis steps: A later analysis counted about 80 million unique TCR beta chains, 9.5 million to 13 million shared. The method was immunoSEQ multiplex PCR; TCRdb's version includes in-frame clones alone and lacks a portion of them. Clone size and V and J calls were adopted from that table, with D and trimming inferred from the DNA. The table lists about 120,000 clones, 81% of them singletons, with about 3.9% in the top ten. About this clone itself: Its antigen remains unknown.

Broader study findings: Donors were assumed by presence/absence analyses to have roughly uniform sequencing depth. Several top significant clusters appeared, in a later analysis, to be linked to common viral pathogens.

Specimen: PBMCs. This receptor was obtained from a man between 18 and 29 years old in good health and CMV-seropositive.

CDR3 in amino acids: CAWTQDRGQSPLHF. CDR3 DNA sequence: TGTGCCTGGACCCAAGACAGGGGGCAATCACCCCTCCACTTT. The chain carries TRBV30 and TRBJ1-6; 10 bases map to TRBD1. Trimming removed 4 bases from V and 10 bases from J; junction bases left unmatched: 7. The CDR3 sequence is 14 residues long. Germline CDR1 and CDR2: GTSNPN and SVGIG (reference sequence).